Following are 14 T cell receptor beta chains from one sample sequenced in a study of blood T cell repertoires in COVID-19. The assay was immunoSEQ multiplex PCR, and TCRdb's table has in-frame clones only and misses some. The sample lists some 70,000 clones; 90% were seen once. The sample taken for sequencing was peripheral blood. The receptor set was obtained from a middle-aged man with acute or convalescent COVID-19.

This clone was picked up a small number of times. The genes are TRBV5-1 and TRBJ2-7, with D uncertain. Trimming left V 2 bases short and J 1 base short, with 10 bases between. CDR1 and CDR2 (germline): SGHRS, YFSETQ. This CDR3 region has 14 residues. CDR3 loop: CASSLSLRSYEQYF. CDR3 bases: TGCGCCAGCAGCTTATCACTAAGATCCTACGAGCAGTACTTC.

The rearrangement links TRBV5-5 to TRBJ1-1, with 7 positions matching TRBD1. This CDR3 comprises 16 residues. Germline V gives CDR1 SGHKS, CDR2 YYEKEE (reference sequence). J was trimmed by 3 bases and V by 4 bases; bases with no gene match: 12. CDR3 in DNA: TGTGCCAGCAGCCATACTTCAACAGGGGCGGACACTGAAGCTTTCTTT. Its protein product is CASSHTSTGADTEAFF.

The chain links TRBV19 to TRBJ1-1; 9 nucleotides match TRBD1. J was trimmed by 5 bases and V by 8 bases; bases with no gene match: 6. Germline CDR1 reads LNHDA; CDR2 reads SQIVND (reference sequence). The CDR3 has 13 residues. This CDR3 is CASVRTGVTEAFF. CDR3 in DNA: TGTGCCAGTGTCCGGACAGGGGTTACTGAAGCTTTCTTT.

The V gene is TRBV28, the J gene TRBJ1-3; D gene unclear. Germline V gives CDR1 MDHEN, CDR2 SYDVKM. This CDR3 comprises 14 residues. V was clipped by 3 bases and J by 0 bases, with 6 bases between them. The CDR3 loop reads CASSFAGSGNTIYF. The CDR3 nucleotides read TGTGCCAGCAGTTTCGCAGGCTCTGGAAACACCATATATTTT. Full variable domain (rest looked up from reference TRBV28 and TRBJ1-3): DVKVTQSSRYLVKRTGEKVFLECVQDMDHENMFWYRQDPGLGLRLIYFSYDVKMKEKGDIPEGYSVSREKKERFSLILESASTNQTSMYLCASSFAGSGNTIYFGEGSWLTVV.

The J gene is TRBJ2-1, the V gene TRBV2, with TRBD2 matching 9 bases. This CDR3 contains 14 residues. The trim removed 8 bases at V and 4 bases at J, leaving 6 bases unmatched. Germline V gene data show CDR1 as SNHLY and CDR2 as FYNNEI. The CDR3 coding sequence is TGTGCCAGCGCTCCGGGACTAGCTTACAATGAGCAGTTCTTC. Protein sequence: CASAPGLAYNEQFF.

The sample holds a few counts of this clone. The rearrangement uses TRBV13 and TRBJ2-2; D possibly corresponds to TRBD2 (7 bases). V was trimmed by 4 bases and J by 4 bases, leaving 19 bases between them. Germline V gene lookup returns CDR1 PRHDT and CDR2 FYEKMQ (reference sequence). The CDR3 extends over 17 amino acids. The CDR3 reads CASSSWGREMSTGELFF. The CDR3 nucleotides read TGTGCCAGCAGCTCCTGGGGGCGGGAGATGAGCACCGGGGAGCTGTTTTTT.

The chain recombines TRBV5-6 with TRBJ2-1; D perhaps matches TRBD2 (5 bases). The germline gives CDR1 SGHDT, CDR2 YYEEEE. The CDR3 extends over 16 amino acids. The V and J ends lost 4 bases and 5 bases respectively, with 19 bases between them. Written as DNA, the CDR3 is TGTGCCAGCAGCGGGCACGATGGCGGGTATAACAATGAGCAGTTCTTC. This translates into CASSGHDGGYNNEQFF.

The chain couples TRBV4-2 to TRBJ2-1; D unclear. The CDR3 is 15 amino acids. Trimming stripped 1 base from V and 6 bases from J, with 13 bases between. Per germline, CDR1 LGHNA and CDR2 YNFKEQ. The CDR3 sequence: CASSQVASFSNEQFF. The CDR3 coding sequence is TGTGCCAGCAGCCAAGTGGCTAGTTTTTCCAATGAGCAGTTCTTC.

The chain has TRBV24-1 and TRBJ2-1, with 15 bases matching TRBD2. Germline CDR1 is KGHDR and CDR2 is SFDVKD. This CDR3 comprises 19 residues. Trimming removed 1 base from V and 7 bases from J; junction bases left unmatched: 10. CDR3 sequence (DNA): TGTGCCACCAGTGATTTCAGGGGTACAGGGACTAGCGGGAGGAATGAGCAGTTCTTC. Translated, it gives CATSDFRGTGTSGRNEQFF.

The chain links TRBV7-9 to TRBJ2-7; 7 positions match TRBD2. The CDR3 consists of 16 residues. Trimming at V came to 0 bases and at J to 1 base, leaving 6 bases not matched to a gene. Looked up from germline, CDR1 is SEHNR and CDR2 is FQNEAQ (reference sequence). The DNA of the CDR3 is TGTGCCAGCAGCTTAGCGGGGCTAGCGGCTTCCTACGAGCAGTACTTC. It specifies CASSLAGLAASYEQYF.

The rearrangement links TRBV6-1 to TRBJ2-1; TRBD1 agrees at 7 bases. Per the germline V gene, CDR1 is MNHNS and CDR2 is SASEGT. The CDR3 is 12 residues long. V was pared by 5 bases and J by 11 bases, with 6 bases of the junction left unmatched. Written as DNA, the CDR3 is TGTGCCAGCAGTAAGACAGGGCCACAGCAGTTCTTC. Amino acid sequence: CASSKTGPQQFF.

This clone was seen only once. In DNA, the CDR3 is TGTGCCAGTAGTATGCAAGGGGCCACAAACACCGGGGAGCTGTTTTTT. This codes for CASSMQGATNTGELFF. The chain uses TRBV19 and TRBJ2-2; a weak D match, TRBD1 (5 bases). The CDR3 contains 16 residues. The V and J ends lost 3 bases and 2 bases respectively, with 13 bases between them. The germline gives CDR1 LNHDA, CDR2 SQIVND (reference sequence).

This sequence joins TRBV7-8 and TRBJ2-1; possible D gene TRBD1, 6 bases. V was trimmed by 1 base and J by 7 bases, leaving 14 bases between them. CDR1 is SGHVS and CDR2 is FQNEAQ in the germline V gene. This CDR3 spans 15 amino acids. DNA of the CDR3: TGTGCCAGCAGCTTAGTTACAGGGTCGGGTAATGAGCAGTTCTTC. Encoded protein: CASSLVTGSGNEQFF.

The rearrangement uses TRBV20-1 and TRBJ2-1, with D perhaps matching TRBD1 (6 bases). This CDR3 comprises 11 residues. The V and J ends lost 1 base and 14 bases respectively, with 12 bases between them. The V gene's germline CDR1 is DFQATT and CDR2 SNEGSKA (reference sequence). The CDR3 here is CSARAGTPEFF. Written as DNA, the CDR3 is TGCAGTGCTAGAGCCGGGACACCCGAGTTCTTC.